The rows below give T cell receptor beta chains drawn from one sample of a study of T-cell reconstitution after alpha-beta-depleted transplantation in children. Each CDR3 protein is one row after TCRdb ran MiXCR on the PCR reads. Of approximately 400,000 distinct CDR3 sequences in the sample, 15% to 20% were seen once. Sample: PBMCs, mostly from graft donor cells, taken 360 days after TCRalphabeta/CD19-depleted stem cell transplant. The origin of the receptors is a boy younger than two who had a stem cell transplant for Wiskott-Aldrich syndrome, so the T cells may come from the graft donor. Each CDR3 is given without its conserved first and last residue.

V	CDR3
TRBV7-7	ASSLAQGLRETQY
TRBV5-1	ASSLRDKIYEQY
TRBV20-1	SAKRGGAGETQY
TRBV5-1	ASSLGPSGSYGDTQY
TRBV6-1	ASSALTGTSTDTQY
TRBV2	ASSPDLTVREQF
TRBV7-9	ASSPGHFTTNEKLF
TRBV2	ASSGTDSNQPQH
TRBV12-5	ASGVPLLRGAKGNTIY
TRBV4-1	ASSQDPQGDSPLH
TRBV20-1	SARDLHYEAF